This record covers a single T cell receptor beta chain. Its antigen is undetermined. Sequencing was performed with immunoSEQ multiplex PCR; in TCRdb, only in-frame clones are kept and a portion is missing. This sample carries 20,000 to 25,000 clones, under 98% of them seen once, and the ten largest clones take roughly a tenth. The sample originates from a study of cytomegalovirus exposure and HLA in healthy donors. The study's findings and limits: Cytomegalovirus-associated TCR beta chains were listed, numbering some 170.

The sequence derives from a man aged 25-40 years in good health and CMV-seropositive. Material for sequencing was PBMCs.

Here the CDR3 DNA reads TGCGCCAGCAGCTCCGTTACAGAACGCAACTATGGCTACACCTTC. It encodes CASSSVTERNYGYTF. The gene calls are TRBV5-1 and TRBJ1-2; D gene unclear. V was clipped by 3 bases and J by 2 bases, with 14 bases between them. This CDR3 contains 15 residues. Germline CDR1 is SGHRS and CDR2 is YFSETQ.